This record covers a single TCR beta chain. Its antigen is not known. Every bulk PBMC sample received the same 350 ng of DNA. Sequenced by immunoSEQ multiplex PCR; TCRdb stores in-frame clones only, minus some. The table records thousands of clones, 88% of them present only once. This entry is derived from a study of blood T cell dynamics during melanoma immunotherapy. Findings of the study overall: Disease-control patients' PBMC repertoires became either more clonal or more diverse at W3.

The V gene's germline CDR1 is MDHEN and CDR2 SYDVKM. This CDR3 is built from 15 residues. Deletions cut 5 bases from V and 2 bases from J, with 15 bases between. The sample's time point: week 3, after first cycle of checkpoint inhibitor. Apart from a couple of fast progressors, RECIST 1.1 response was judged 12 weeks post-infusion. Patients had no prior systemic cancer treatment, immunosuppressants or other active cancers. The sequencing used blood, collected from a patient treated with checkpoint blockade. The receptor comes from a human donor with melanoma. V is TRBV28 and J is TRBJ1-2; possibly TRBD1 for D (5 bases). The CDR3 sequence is CASSGKGSKNYGYTF. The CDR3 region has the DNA TGTGCCAGCAGTGGTAAGGGGTCGAAAAACTATGGCTACACCTTC.